The clone carrying this T cell receptor (beta chain) has only one observation. The antigen is undetermined. Libraries were prepared by immunoSEQ multiplex PCR; TCRdb keeps only in-frame clonotypes and omits some of them. This table has about 220,000 clones, about 93% appearing once. This sample is part of a study of T cell responses to AZD1222 COVID-19 vaccine. The CDR3 is 14 amino acids. Trimming removed 3 bases from V and 4 bases from J, with 10 bases in between. The V gene's germline CDR1 is WNHNN and CDR2 SYGVQD (reference sequence). Study outcomes and limitations: CD4 TCRs linked to vaccination spanned spike, dominating at 160-218 and 743-854. Mostly white British, mostly female donors; authors suggested clonal diversity may be underestimated. Baseline testing showed seropositivity in only a handful of AZD1222 recipients. In the spike-specific TCR repertoire, nearly half reportedly target unmutated variant regions.

Sequenced here: peripheral blood, sampled on day 0 of MenACWY control vaccination. The receptor comes from an adult in good health. V usage is TRBV10-1 and J usage is TRBJ2-1; the D gene could be TRBD1 or TRBD2 (5 bases each). CDR3 nucleotides: TGCGCCAGCAGTGACCAGGGACGGTACAATGAGCAGTTCTTC. Protein product: CASSDQGRYNEQFF.